The 8 T cell receptor beta chains below were found in one sample sequenced in a study of blood T cell repertoires in COVID-19 (dated by TCRdb to the early 2020s). The library was built by means of the immunoSEQ multiplex PCR assay. Drawn from immuneACCESS, this table holds only the in-frame rearrangements with V and J called that TCRdb kept. Clones are partly lost; checked studies trace under half to an unresolved V gene and leave the rest unexplained. Present in this sample are approximately 160,000 clones, approximately 80% of which were seen just once. The ten biggest clones cover under 7% of the sample. Sequencing input: PBMCs or T cells enriched from blood (not recorded which). The origin of the receptors is a man aged 40-49 years who had recovered from COVID-19.

V gene TRBV5-1 combines with J gene TRBJ1-1; a weak D match, TRBD1 (5 bases). In germline, CDR1 is SGHRS, CDR2 YFSETQ. The germline V and J ends were trimmed by 2 bases and 2 bases, with 10 bases remaining between them. The CDR3 loop spans 14 amino acids. Written as DNA, the CDR3 is TGCGCCAGCAGCTTTCCGCAGGGAAACACTGAAGCTTTCTTT. This sequence encodes CASSFPQGNTEAFF.

The rearrangement links TRBV30 to TRBJ2-3; TRBD2 matches at 9 bases. Trimming took 4 bases from V and 1 from J; bases not matched to a gene: 0. Germline CDR1 is GTSNPN and CDR2 is SVGIG (reference sequence). The CDR3 runs to 13 residues. The CDR3 DNA reads TGTGCCTGGACTAGCGGGGGCACAGATACGCAGTATTTT. This codes for CAWTSGGTDTQYF.

The chain couples TRBV19 to TRBJ1-5, with D maybe TRBD1 (5 bases). V lost 1 base and J 9 bases, leaving 13 bases between the germline ends. This CDR3 is 14 amino acids long. Per germline, CDR1 LNHDA and CDR2 SQIVND (reference sequence). The CDR3 is CASSIGDLGRPQHF. CDR3 DNA sequence: TGTGCCAGTAGTATAGGGGACTTGGGGAGGCCCCAGCATTTT.

This chain uses TRBV19 with TRBJ1-1, with 9 bases identical to TRBD1. V lost 3 bases to trimming and J lost 5 bases; unmatched junction nucleotides: 7. CDR3 size: 15 residues. Germline CDR1 and CDR2: LNHDA and SQIVND (reference sequence). For the CDR3, the DNA is TGTGCCAGTAGTATCCGGACAGGGGTGAGGACTGAAGCTTTCTTT. Translated, it gives CASSIRTGVRTEAFF.

This sequence joins TRBV12-2 and TRBJ2-7; TRBD2 reflects the table's D call only, with no check against the DNA. TRBV12-2 is a documented pseudogene. This CDR3 has 18 amino acids. For the CDR3, the DNA is TGTGCAAGTCGCTTAGCGTACCTAGCGGGGGCCGTTTACCACGAGCAGTACGTC. Its translation is CASRLAYLAGAVYHEQYV.

The chain carries TRBV19 and TRBJ1-5; possibly TRBD1 for D (5 bases). The germline V and J ends were trimmed by 4 bases and 4 bases, with 17 bases remaining between them. The CDR3 covers 16 residues. Germline V gene data show CDR1 as LNHDA and CDR2 as SQIVND (reference sequence). CDR3 nucleotide sequence: TGTGCCAGTAGTAGAGACCGAGACCGGGGGAATCAGCCCCAGCATTTT. Translating gives CASSRDRDRGNQPQHF.

The V call is TRBV6-4, the J call TRBJ2-1; 10 bases agree with TRBD1. After removal of 2 bases from V and 10 bases from J, the junction contained 5 bases not matched to a gene. From germline, CDR1 is MRHNA and CDR2 SNTAGT. The length of the CDR3 is 14 residues. This chain's CDR3 is CASSDVTGGNEQFF. The CDR3 nucleotides read TGTGCCAGCAGTGACGTGACAGGGGGCAACGAGCAGTTCTTC.

This clone was counted between two and nine times. This chain uses TRBV19 with TRBJ1-5, with 11 bases matching TRBD1. Germline CDR1 reads LNHDA; CDR2 reads SQIVND (reference sequence). Losses at the gene ends were 10 bases for V and 9 bases for J; bases not matched to a gene: 11. This CDR3 region has 14 residues. The CDR3 reads CATSGTGGRGPQHF. DNA of the CDR3: TGTGCCACATCCGGGACAGGGGGAAGGGGGCCCCAGCATTTT. The full variable domain, completed using reference TRBV19 and TRBJ1-5, is DGGITQSPKYLFRKEGQNVTLSCEQNLNHDAMYWYRQDPGQGLRLIYYSQIVNDFQKGDIAEGYSVSREKKESFPLTVTSAQKNPTAFYLCATSGTGGRGPQHFGDGTRLSIL.